This T cell receptor (beta chain) was identified during a study of shared clonotypes between healthy human individuals (dated by TCRdb to 2018 to 2021). In terms of the full investigation: The cohort included three men and a couple of women between 18 and 49 years of age. Per donor, three plates each were used for CD4 naive and CD4 memory, two for CD8 naive, and one for CD8 memory. Blood TCR repertoires of five healthy adults were deeply sequenced to estimate repertoire size and the extent of clonotype sharing between individuals. To increase sequencing depth and limit assay-specific biases, TCR repertoire library preparation and sequencing were carried out by different laboratories using diverse techniques. Leukapheresis yielded between about 0.85 and 9.5 billion PBMCs per donor.

The paper as a whole reports these results and caveats: Because the study included only a small number of donors, the genetic and exposure-history diversity represented was limited. Even with the large sequencing depth, rarefaction of the sorted-subset datasets indicated that sequencing was incomplete. Estimated clonotype richness was generally larger for naive than for memory subsets. Sampling was restricted to blood, and TCR repertoires in tissue are likely to differ from TCR repertoires in blood. Pairwise subsampling led to the expectation that sequencing depth would affect the degree of clonotype sharing among donors. Compared with non-shared clonotypes, the clonotypes found in all four sorted-subset donors had higher generation probabilities. When a few donors were compared, the shared fraction of clonotypes was approximately 5% for naive CD4, more than 3% for naive CD8, roughly 2.5% for memory CD4, and 0.4% for memory CD8.

Using the deep immunoSEQ assay, multiplex PCR amplified TCR CDR3 regions from genomic DNA. Extracted genomic DNA from each cell subset was spread evenly across all wells of several immunoSEQ 96-well plates, with each plate serving as a replicate. Each replicate PCR for sorted subsets received 200 ng genomic DNA, equal to tens of thousands of T cell genomes. Purified libraries were quantified with a Qubit 3.0 fluorometer, sized on a Bioanalyzer 2100, and re-quantified with the KAPA Library Quantification kit. Every immunoSEQ 96-well plate was sequenced on a separate single-read 150-cycle Illumina NextSeq 550 flow cell. Per the original workflow: The immunoSEQ output contained only junctional sequences without quality scores, so filtering could not match that applied to full-length reads. To assign V/J genes and CDR3, sequences were annotated using PyIR, a Python wrapper for IgBLAST v1.9, with IMGT germline references. Reads were filtered out if the reads had weak V/J assignments (E-value above 1e-6), no CDR3, stop codons, out-of-frame junctions, or ambiguous translated residues. V3J clonotypes were defined by identical inferred V gene, J gene, and CDR3 amino acid sequence. Percentage overlap between repertoires was computed as shared unique clonotypes divided by the size of the smaller repertoire. Repertoire richness was assessed with RTK rarefaction, the Chao1 estimator, and Recon v2.1 estimates of unobserved clonotypes. For all TCRbeta clonotypes obtained by the gDNA method from several donors, generation probabilities were computed with OLGA. In its TCRdb copy, this immuneACCESS table keeps in-frame sequences only and misses some clones. Where compared with another copy, unresolved V genes explain less than half of these, and the others have no known cause. The D gene and trimming were derived from the DNA, and the V and J assignments and clone size from that table. Within this sample are about 1 million clones, with around 78% of them counted one time only. Together, the top ten hold under 0.65% of the sample.

Healthy HIV-negative adults with no recently reported acute infections or vaccinations were included as donors. All donors were Caucasian adults living in Nashville, Tennessee, USA. CD4+ T cells were enriched through magnetic negative selection, after which naive cells were positively selected on CD45RA and the remaining negative fraction served as the memory subset. Blood was collected by leukapheresis, and PBMCs were isolated by Ficoll-Histopaque density gradient centrifugation and then cryopreserved in liquid nitrogen vapor phase. Analytical flow cytometry was used to check the purity and quantity of every magnetically sorted T cell population. Each sorted fraction had its genomic DNA isolated and then quantified by UV absorbance on a Nanodrop 2000c. To note about this clone: This clone's antigen is unknown. One base away there is no much larger clone; base qualities are not given.

The TCR comes from a young man in good health. Some clones in this sample may be carry-over from other donors' samples. The sample was memory CD4+ T cells from PBMCs. The cell subset or site label on this specimen signifies: CD45RA-negative fraction.

Read as DNA, the sequence is TGTGCCAGCAGCCTCAGGTCACGGTGGAATGAGCAGTTCTTC. Translated, this is CASSLRSRWNEQFF. Recombination linked TRBV7-2 to TRBJ2-1; no D gene is confidently identified. Reading from cysteine to phenylalanine, the CDR3 counts 14 amino acids. Only the CDR3 part of the read is kept: 42 bases, read in frame from the first base. The V and J ends are trimmed by 5 bases and 7 bases, leaving 15 bases between them. The germline V gene supplies CDR1 SGHTA and CDR2 FQGNSA.